This paragraph covers one TCR beta chain sequence. Antigen: not known. These data come from a study of lymphopenia after photon versus proton radiotherapy. Findings and caveats of the study: Post-nadir diversity loss with photons came from oligoclonal expansion, particularly CD8+ Temra cells.

Produced via immunoSEQ multiplex PCR; TCRdb's table is partial and in-frame only. The sample yields approximately 170,000 clones, less than 90% seen once. The germline V and J ends were trimmed by 2 bases and 9 bases, with 10 bases remaining between them. Germline CDR1 is SGHVS and CDR2 is FQNEAQ. CDR3 length: 12 amino acids. The V call is TRBV7-8, the J call TRBJ1-2, with a tentative D call TRBD1 (5 bases). This specimen consisted of peripheral blood, obtained from a patient treated with photon-based radiotherapy. This TCR was sampled from a man in his fifties with gastric cancer. CDR3 in amino acids: CASSLISGSYTF. The DNA for the CDR3 is TGTGCCAGCAGCTTAATTTCAGGGAGCTACACCTTC.